This TCR beta chain was sequenced in a study of blood T cell repertoires in COVID-19. Looking at the study overall: T cells, B-cell-depleted T cells, or PBMCs provided the cDNA or gDNA that served as material.

The V gene's germline CDR1 is LNHDA and CDR2 SQIVND (reference sequence). Germline trimming cut 3 bases from V and 0 bases from J; bases unmatched to any gene: 6. The CDR3 runs 17 residues. In the authors' methods: Reference gene primer amplification gave estimated nucleated cell counts. Repertoires were generated with immunoSEQ multiplex PCR, while TCRdb's copy carries only in-frame clones and drops some. V and J calls and clone size are given by that table; D and trimming were obtained from the DNA. Among fewer than 130,000 clones listed, 65% to 80% were seen once. The TCR sequence derives from an older man with active or convalescent COVID-19. Source material: peripheral blood. The chain recombines TRBV19 with TRBJ2-3; 10 bases map to TRBD2. The CDR3 loop is CASSIESGGASTDTQYF. CDR3 nucleotide sequence: TGTGCCAGTAGTATTGAGAGCGGGGGGGCGAGCACAGATACGCAGTATTTT.